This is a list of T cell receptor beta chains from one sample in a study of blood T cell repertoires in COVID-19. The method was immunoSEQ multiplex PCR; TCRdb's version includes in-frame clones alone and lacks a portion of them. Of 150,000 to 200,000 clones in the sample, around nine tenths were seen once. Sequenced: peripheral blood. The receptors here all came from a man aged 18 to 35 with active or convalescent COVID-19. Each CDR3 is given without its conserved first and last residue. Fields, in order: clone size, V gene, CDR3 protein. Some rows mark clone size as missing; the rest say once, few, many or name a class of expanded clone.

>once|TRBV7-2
ASSNPWGRGDGYT
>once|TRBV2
ASETSGVSGEQF
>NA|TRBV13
ASSRLSASGTYEQY
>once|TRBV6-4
ASSERGYGYT
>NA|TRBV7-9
ASSLGSGGVTEAF
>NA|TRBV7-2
ASSLRTGQGQPQH
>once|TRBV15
ATSPVGQWDGYT
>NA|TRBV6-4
ASRPDMSSYNEQF
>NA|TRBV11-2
ASSFLLAGVTDTQY
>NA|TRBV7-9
ASSLSGRGGSNYGYT
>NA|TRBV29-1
SVADRSGTDTQY
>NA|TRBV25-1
ASSLGVLAESSYNEQF
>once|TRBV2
ASRSGQGLGGGYT
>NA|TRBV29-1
STRTGPNEQY
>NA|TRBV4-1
ASSQDWGHYNSPLH
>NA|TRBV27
ASSPWTGGEKLF
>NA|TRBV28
ASSPRGGGNTEAF
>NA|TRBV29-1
SVVDRNTGELF
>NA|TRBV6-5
ASIPWTGMGTEAF
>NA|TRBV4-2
ASSQEGFSTRTEAF
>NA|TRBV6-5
ASSYSFSTYEQY
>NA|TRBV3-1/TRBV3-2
ASSPGLGGGTQY
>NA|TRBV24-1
ATSGPRNVVTDTQY
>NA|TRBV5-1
ASSLGQGQGDYGYT
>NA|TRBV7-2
ASSLSQGGQPQH
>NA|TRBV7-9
ASSPGTVQGQPQH
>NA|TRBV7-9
ASSLVQGINYGYT
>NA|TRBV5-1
ASSPTASPGEKLF
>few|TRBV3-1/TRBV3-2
ASSQGPGGAF
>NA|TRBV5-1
ASSTDSSGANVLT
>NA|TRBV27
ASSPRTEETQY
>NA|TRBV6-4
ASSPSPGNQPQH
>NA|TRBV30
AWNTGKGTDTQY
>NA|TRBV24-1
ATSDLIVGLDGNTIY
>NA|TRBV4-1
ASSQSPEKLF
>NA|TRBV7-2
ASSLALRGGEQF
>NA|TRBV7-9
ASSPVPGQGLKDNEQF
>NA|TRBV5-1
ASSLGDRAYGYT
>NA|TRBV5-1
ASSQADRNTEAF
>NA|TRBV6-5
ANRGRNTEAF
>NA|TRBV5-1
ASSLIPGQDLGGYT
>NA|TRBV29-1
SVAAGGGNQPQH
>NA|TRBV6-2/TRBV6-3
ASSINRGVGNEQF
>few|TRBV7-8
ASSARLGETQY
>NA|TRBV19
ASLSYRDRVFDGYT
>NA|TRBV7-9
ASSLSQANTEAF
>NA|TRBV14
ASSSWEPGDGEQF
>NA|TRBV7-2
ASSPGLAGVGVYEQY
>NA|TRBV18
ASSRGAGYGYT
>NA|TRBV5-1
ASRVTGVTDTQY
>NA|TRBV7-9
ASSLEAQGVSGNTIY
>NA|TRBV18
ASSPIQGNNEQF
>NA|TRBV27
ASSYGGGRRAPLH
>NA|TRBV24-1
ATPARWGQLKILNTEAF
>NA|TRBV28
ASSLRGLNTEAF
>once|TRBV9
ASSYDNDEQF
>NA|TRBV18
ASSLDWGQGANGYT